The following is a TCR beta chain sequence with its context. Primers included in the PCR were 60 Vbeta and 13 Jbeta primers. TCRdb's copy holds only in-frame clones and misses some; the assay was immunoSEQ multiplex PCR. The repertoire consists of 100,000 to 150,000 clones, with approximately 80% occurring once and the leading ten covering 11%. This CDR3 region has 14 residues. The V and J ends lost 0 bases and 1 base respectively, with 8 bases between them. Germline CDR1 is SGHNT and CDR2 is YYREEE (reference sequence). This sample is drawn from a study of cytomegalovirus exposure and HLA in healthy donors.

The sequencing input was PBMCs. The source of this sequence is a man aged 25 to 40 in good health and CMV-seropositive. V and J are TRBV5-4 and TRBJ2-7; D is unclear. The CDR3 loop reads CASSLDLFSYEQYF. The CDR3 region has the DNA TGTGCCAGCAGCTTGGATCTTTTTTCCTACGAGCAGTACTTC.